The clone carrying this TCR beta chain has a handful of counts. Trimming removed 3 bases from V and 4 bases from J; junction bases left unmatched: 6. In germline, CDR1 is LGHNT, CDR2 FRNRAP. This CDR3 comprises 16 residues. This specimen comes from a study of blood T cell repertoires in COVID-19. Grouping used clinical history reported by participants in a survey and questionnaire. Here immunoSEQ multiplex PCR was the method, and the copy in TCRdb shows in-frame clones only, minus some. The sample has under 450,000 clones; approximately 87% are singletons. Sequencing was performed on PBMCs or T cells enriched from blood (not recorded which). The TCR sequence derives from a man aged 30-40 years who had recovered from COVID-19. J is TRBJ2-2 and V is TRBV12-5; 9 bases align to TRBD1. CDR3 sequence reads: CASGLGDRELTGELFF. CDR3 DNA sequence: TGTGCTAGTGGTTTAGGGGACAGGGAACTCACCGGGGAGCTGTTTTTT.